The 23 T cell receptor beta chains reported below all come from one sample, sequenced in a study of blood T cell repertoires in COVID-19. Profiling relied on immunoSEQ multiplex PCR, and the TCRdb table lists in-frame clones only, not all of them. The sample shows approximately 200,000 clones, 65% to 85% of them seen only once. Sequenced material: peripheral blood. These receptor sequences come from a woman in her sixties or seventies with acute or convalescent COVID-19.

DNA of the CDR3: TGCAGCCTCCGGGACAGGGAGGGCTACACCTTC. Residues: CSLRDREGYTF. The chain links TRBV29-1 to TRBJ1-2; 9 positions agree with TRBD1. This CDR3 spans 11 amino acids. V was clipped by 8 bases and J by 8 bases; unmatched bases: 6. In germline, CDR1 is SQVTM, CDR2 ANQGSEA.

This clone was observed a single time. The V and J genes are TRBV4-2 and TRBJ1-5; D is undetermined. The V end was cut by 0 bases, the J end by 5 bases, with 14 bases between. Per the germline V gene, CDR1 is LGHNA and CDR2 is YNFKEQ. This CDR3 comprises 16 residues. The CDR3 spells CASSQDPVSPDQPQHF. The CDR3 nucleotides are TGTGCCAGCAGCCAAGATCCCGTCAGTCCCGATCAGCCCCAGCATTTT.

The J gene is TRBJ2-1, the V gene TRBV12-3 or TRBV12-4; D may be TRBD1 (6 bases). V shed 6 bases and J shed 8 bases, with 14 bases lying between them. The CDR3 is 13 residues long. The CDR3 is CASSRRQVHEQFF. The CDR3 region has the DNA TGTGCCAGCAGCCGTAGACAGGTCCATGAGCAGTTCTTC.

V gene TRBV28 combines with J gene TRBJ1-3; D not certain. Trimming pared 8 bases from V and 4 bases from J, leaving 21 bases between. Germline CDR1 reads MDHEN; CDR2 reads SYDVKM. This CDR3 has 16 amino acids. The CDR3 here is CASRASPLFTGNTIYF. CDR3 bases: TGTGCCAGCCGAGCCTCACCCTTGTTCACCGGAAACACCATATATTTT.

This clone is a singleton in its sample. J is TRBJ2-5 and V is TRBV5-1; D is possibly TRBD2 (6 bases). Germline assignment: CDR1 SGHRS and CDR2 YFSETQ. V gave up 0 bases and J gave up 4 bases, with 13 bases separating them. This CDR3 region has 15 residues. CDR3 DNA sequence: TGCGCCAGCAGCTTGGGGGGAGGTATTGGAGAGACCCAGTACTTC. It is translated as CASSLGGGIGETQYF.

The chain links TRBV6-5 to TRBJ2-7; 7 bases match TRBD1. Germline loops: CDR1 MNHEY, CDR2 SVGAGI. V shed 4 bases and J 9 bases; nucleotides not matched to a gene: 3. The CDR3 loop spans 11 amino acids. CDR3 protein: CASSLGQLQYF. Written as DNA, the CDR3 is TGTGCCAGCAGTTTGGGACAGCTGCAGTACTTC.

The V gene is TRBV5-3, the J gene TRBJ1-1; a possible D gene is TRBD1 (6 bases). TRBV5-3 belongs to the ORF category, with a function that is uncertain. This CDR3 has 15 residues. The V gene lost 2 bases and the J gene lost 4 bases, with 15 bases spanning the gap. The CDR3 coding sequence is TGTGCCAGAAGCTTCTGGGGGCCAGGGCTCACTGAAGCTTTCTTT. It translates to CARSFWGPGLTEAFF.

CDR3: CASSLGWSPNQPQHF. The CDR3, as DNA: TGCGCCAGCAGCTTGGGGTGGAGTCCCAATCAGCCCCAGCATTTT. This rearrangement joins TRBV5-1 to TRBJ1-5; D gene uncertain. The V gene's germline CDR1 is SGHRS and CDR2 YFSETQ. This CDR3 spans 15 amino acids. Trimming removed 0 bases from V and 3 bases from J, with 10 bases in between.

A remark on this clone: The junction and the germline gene differ at one end; a read error may be behind it. Other nucleotide sequences in the sample specify the same CDR3. V gene TRBV6-5 combines with J gene TRBJ2-3; no definite D call. Germline CDR1 is MNHEY and CDR2 is SVGAGI. The CDR3 is 14 amino acids. The CDR3 is CASTLRPGTDTQYF. CDR3 nucleotides: TGTGCCAGCACTCTTCGTCCAGGCACGGATACGCAGTATTTT.

V is TRBV11-1 and J is TRBJ1-1, with D perhaps matching TRBD1 (5 bases). The CDR3 totals 15 residues. The germline V and J ends were trimmed by 7 bases and 6 bases, with 21 bases remaining between them. In germline, CDR1 is SGHAT, CDR2 FQDESV (reference sequence). The DNA of the CDR3 is TGTGCCAGCACCCCAGTGGGGGGACTCTCCTCTGAAGCTTTCTTT. Translated, it gives CASTPVGGLSSEAFF.

The V call is TRBV3-1 (or the pseudogene TRBV3-2), the J call TRBJ1-4; D not resolved. The germline gives CDR1 LGHDT, CDR2 YNNKEL (reference sequence). This CDR3 is built from 17 residues. V dropped 1 base and J dropped 1 base, with 13 bases sitting between them. CDR3 bases: TGTGCCAGCAGCCAAGGAAGTATTGGGCTAACTAATGAAAAACTGTTTTTT. This codes for CASSQGSIGLTNEKLFF.

The V gene is TRBV6-2 or TRBV6-3, the J gene TRBJ1-2; D remains ambiguous. This CDR3 region has 11 residues. The V gene's germline CDR1 is MNHEY and CDR2 SVGEGT. Trimming left V 5 bases short and J 10 bases short, with 11 bases between. The CDR3 is CASSTRQDYTF. Here the CDR3 DNA reads TGTGCCAGCAGTACAAGACAAGACTACACCTTC.

Note on this clone: This CDR3 is also generated by other DNA sequences in the sample. The genes are TRBV3-1 (or the pseudogene TRBV3-2) and TRBJ1-1; D gene ambiguous. This CDR3 spans 11 amino acids. V was trimmed by 1 base and J by 8 bases, leaving 5 bases between them. Per the germline V gene, CDR1 is LGHDT and CDR2 is YNNKEL (reference sequence). In DNA, the CDR3 is TGTGCCAGCAGCCAAGCTGCGGAAGCTTTCTTT. The encoded protein is CASSQAAEAFF.

The chain carries TRBV6-5 and TRBJ1-2; no firm D call. The CDR3 is made up of 14 amino acids. From germline, CDR1 is MNHEY and CDR2 SVGAGI. Trimming removed 7 bases at V and 4 bases at J, with 16 bases between. In DNA form, the CDR3 reads TGTGCCAGCACTATCCACCCCGAAACCTATGGCTACACCTTC. Translation gives CASTIHPETYGYTF.

This clone appeared a few times. The J gene is TRBJ2-1, the V gene TRBV14; 9 bases match TRBD2. CDR3 length: 14 amino acids. The V gene's germline CDR1 is SGHDN and CDR2 FVKESK. With V trimmed by 3 bases and J by 5 bases, 2 bases remained unmatched. The CDR3 nucleotides are TGTGCCAGCAGCCAGTCTAGCGGGGACAATGAGCAGTTCTTC. This sequence encodes CASSQSSGDNEQFF.

V is TRBV30 and J is TRBJ2-7; 7 bases are a match to TRBD1. The CDR3 runs to 11 residues. The junction had 0 bases not matched to a gene; V was cut back by 1 base and J by 6 bases. Per germline, CDR1 GTSNPN and CDR2 SVGIG (reference sequence). The CDR3 region is CAWSGQGEQYF. The CDR3 nucleotides are TGTGCCTGGAGTGGACAGGGCGAGCAGTACTTC.

The chain is built from TRBV3-1 (or the pseudogene TRBV3-2) and TRBJ1-3; 7 nucleotides line up with TRBD1. The CDR3 has 14 residues. Germline V CDR1 and CDR2: LGHDT, YNNKEL (reference sequence). With 6 bases clipped from V and 2 bases from J, the junction kept 4 bases outside the gene matches. CDR3 sequence (DNA): TGTGCCAGCAGTCGACAGGGTACTGGAAACACCATATATTTT. Protein sequence: CASSRQGTGNTIYF.

The rearrangement joins TRBV7-2 to TRBJ1-6, with 12 positions matching TRBD1. J gave up 7 bases and V 4 bases, and 2 bases lay outside the gene matches. The CDR3 runs 15 residues. Germline assignment: CDR1 SGHTA and CDR2 FQGNSA. The CDR3 region has the DNA TGTGCCAGCAGCTCGGGACAGGGGGCAAATTCACCCCTCCACTTT. Its translation: CASSSGQGANSPLHF.

The V and J genes are TRBV19 and TRBJ1-6; TRBD1 matches 7 bases. The CDR3 sequence is 15 residues long. The J segment lost 7 bases and the V segment lost 2 bases, leaving 5 bases of the junction unmatched. CDR1 LNHDA and CDR2 SQIVND come from the germline V gene (reference sequence). This CDR3 reads CASSISRGQNSPLHF. For the CDR3, the DNA is TGTGCCAGTAGTATATCCAGGGGACAGAATTCACCCCTCCACTTT. Full variable domain (remainder filled in from reference TRBV19 and TRBJ1-6): DGGITQSPKYLFRKEGQNVTLSCEQNLNHDAMYWYRQDPGQGLRLIYYSQIVNDFQKGDIAEGYSVSREKKESFPLTVTSAQKNPTAFYLCASSISRGQNSPLHFGNGTRLTVT.

The chain links TRBV7-6 to TRBJ1-1; D perhaps matches TRBD1 (6 bases). This CDR3 is built from 11 residues. Trimming shortened V by 3 bases and J by 13 bases, and 12 bases separated the two germline ends. The V gene's germline CDR1 is SGHVS and CDR2 FNYEAQ. The CDR3 DNA follows: TGTGCCAGCAGCTTTGGGGGCTCCGTTTTCTTT. Translating it yields CASSFGGSVFF.

J is TRBJ1-1 and V is TRBV4-1; 7 bases align to TRBD1. Germline CDR1 is MGHRA and CDR2 is YSYEKL. The CDR3 totals 14 residues. Losses at the gene ends were 1 base for V and 5 bases for J; bases not matched to a gene: 4. CDR3 coding DNA: TGCGCCAGCAGCCAAGTAACAGGGGAAACTGAAGCTTTCTTT. Translated, it gives CASSQVTGETEAFF.

The chain couples TRBV5-1 to TRBJ2-7; possibly TRBD1 for D (6 bases). Per the germline V gene, CDR1 is SGHRS and CDR2 is YFSETQ. The length of the CDR3 is 13 residues. Trimming took 5 bases from V and 1 from J, leaving 10 bases between them. In DNA form, the CDR3 reads TGCGCCAGCAGTTCACAGGGTTCCTACGAGCAGTACTTC. As protein: CASSSQGSYEQYF.

This clone was counted a few times. The chain links TRBV19 to TRBJ1-6; no clear D. V dropped 3 bases and J dropped 0 bases, with 12 bases sitting between them. The germline CDR1 and CDR2 sequences are LNHDA and SQIVND (reference sequence). This CDR3 spans 17 amino acids. The chain's CDR3 is CASSIIRGSSYNSPLHF. In DNA form, the CDR3 reads TGTGCCAGTAGTATCATCCGAGGGAGCTCCTATAATTCACCCCTCCACTTT.